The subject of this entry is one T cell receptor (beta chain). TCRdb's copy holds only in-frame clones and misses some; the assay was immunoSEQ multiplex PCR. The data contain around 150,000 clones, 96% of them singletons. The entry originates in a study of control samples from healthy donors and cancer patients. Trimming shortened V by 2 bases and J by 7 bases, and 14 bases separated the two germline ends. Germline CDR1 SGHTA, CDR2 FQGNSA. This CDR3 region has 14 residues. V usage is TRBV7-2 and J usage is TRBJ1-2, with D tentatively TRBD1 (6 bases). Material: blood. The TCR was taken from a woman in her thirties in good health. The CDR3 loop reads CASSLLPGAAGYTF. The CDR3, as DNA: TGTGCCAGCAGCTTACTCCCAGGGGCTGCTGGCTACACCTTC.